These 16 T cell receptor beta chains originate from one sample sequenced in a study of CD8 T cells in Susac syndrome. RNA, at about 0.5 to 1 ug, was reverse transcribed with random hexamers. From the immunoSEQ multiplex PCR reads, TCRdb called clonotypes with MiXCR, one entry per CDR3 protein. Of about 300,000 distinct CDR3 sequences in the sample, 70% to 90% were seen once. Material: CD8+ T cells from PBMCs. All receptors come from a human donor with multiple sclerosis.

The CDR3, as DNA: TGCAGCGTTGTCGACCCGGGGAACATTCAGTACTTC. It specifies CSVVDPGNIQYF. The chain carries TRBV29-1 and TRBJ2-4; D is possibly TRBD2 (5 bases). The ends were cut back, 4 bases at V and 7 bases at J, with 11 bases in the middle. From germline, CDR1 is SQVTM and CDR2 ANQGSEA. CDR3 length equals 12 residues.

V gene TRBV19 combines with J gene TRBJ1-5; D unclear. V was trimmed by 3 bases and J by 4 bases, leaving 7 bases between them. Germline loops: CDR1 LNHDA, CDR2 SQIVND (reference sequence). This CDR3 contains 13 residues. This chain's CDR3 is CASSIRWNQPQHF. For the CDR3, the DNA is TGTGCCAGTAGTATTCGATGGAATCAGCCCCAGCATTTT.

This clonotype was found a few times. At one end the junction does not follow the germline gene, possibly because of a read error. This chain links TRBV6-5 with TRBJ2-3, with 12 bases matching TRBD2. There are 15 residues in the CDR3. Germline CDR1 MNHEY, CDR2 SVGAGI. The CDR3 is CASSDSSGRADTQYF. DNA for the CDR3: TGTGCCAGCAGTGACTCTAGCGGGAGGGCAGATACGCAGTATTTT.

The chain uses TRBV28 and TRBJ2-2, with D uncertain. From germline, CDR1 is MDHEN and CDR2 SYDVKM. This CDR3 contains 19 residues. V was clipped by 6 bases and J by 4 bases, with 27 bases between them. The DNA of the CDR3 is TGTGCCAGCAGCCTTCCCTACCCTTCTTCCCCGGACGCCACCGGGGAGCTGTTTTTT. Translating gives CASSLPYPSSPDATGELFF.

This chain links TRBV6-5 with TRBJ1-2; no firm D call. V lost 4 bases and J lost 8, with 14 bases in between. The CDR3 spans 13 residues. Germline CDR1 MNHEY, CDR2 SVGAGI. The CDR3 nucleotides read TGTGCCAGCAGTTTAAGCGGGGTTCGCGGCTACACCTTC. Translation: CASSLSGVRGYTF.

The chain has TRBV19 and TRBJ2-7; 9 positions match TRBD1. CDR1 LNHDA and CDR2 SQIVND come from the germline V gene (reference sequence). The V gene end was trimmed by 9 bases and the J gene end by 3 bases; junction bases not matched to a gene: 9. This CDR3 has 14 residues. CDR3 in DNA: TGTGCCAGCGCACCGAGGGGACAGGGCTACGAGCAGTACTTC. It is translated as CASAPRGQGYEQYF.

As DNA, the CDR3 is TGTGCCAGCAAAGGGGGAGTAACAGATACGCAGTATTTT. It encodes CASKGGVTDTQYF. The rearrangement uses TRBV5-6 and TRBJ2-3, with a weak D call TRBD1 (6 bases). This CDR3 contains 13 residues. In germline, CDR1 is SGHDT, CDR2 YYEEEE. Between the trimmed V and J ends, which lost 6 bases and 3 bases, there was a span of 11 bases.

The rearrangement uses TRBV27 and TRBJ2-7; D is ambiguous. Trimming stripped 5 bases from V and 6 bases from J, with 14 bases between. Germline V gene lookup returns CDR1 MNHEY and CDR2 SMNVEV (reference sequence). CDR3 length: 13 amino acids. CDR3 nucleotides: TGTGCCAGCAGTCCCTCTCACTTGGGCGAGCAGTACTTC. Translating gives CASSPSHLGEQYF.

This clonotype was observed a single time. The rearrangement uses TRBV9 and TRBJ2-1; TRBD2 matches 12 bases. There are 16 residues in the CDR3. Trimming at V came to 2 bases and at J to 9 bases, leaving 9 bases not matched to a gene. Germline-derived CDR1 and CDR2 are SGDLS and YYNGEE. Here the CDR3 DNA reads TGTGCCAGCAGCGTGGGACTAGCGGGTAGGAACGGTGAGCAGTTCTTC. The encoded protein is CASSVGLAGRNGEQFF.

The rearrangement links TRBV4-1 to TRBJ1-4, with D possibly TRBD1 on 6 matching bases. Germline assignment: CDR1 MGHRA and CDR2 YSYEKL. The CDR3 is 16 residues long. Trimming took off 2 bases at V and 0 bases at J, with 10 bases between the two ends. CDR3 sequence: CASSQLDRPTNEKLFF. The CDR3 bases are TGCGCCAGCAGCCAACTGGACAGACCAACTAATGAAAAACTGTTTTTT.

V and J are TRBV28 and TRBJ2-2; D remains unclear. Germline loops: CDR1 MDHEN, CDR2 SYDVKM. The ends were cut back, 3 bases at V and 4 bases at J, with 12 bases in the middle. The CDR3 loop spans 15 amino acids. CDR3 nucleotide sequence: TGTGCCAGCAGTTTGAAGGGATTCGGCACCGGGGAGCTGTTTTTT. This translates into CASSLKGFGTGELFF. The variable domain in full, completed from reference TRBV28 and TRBJ2-2, reads DVKVTQSSRYLVKRTGEKVFLECVQDMDHENMFWYRQDPGLGLRLIYFSYDVKMKEKGDIPEGYSVSREKKERFSLILESASTNQTSMYLCASSLKGFGTGELFFGEGSRLTVL.

The chain joins TRBV5-5 to TRBJ2-1, with D perhaps matching TRBD1 (6 bases). Germline V gene lookup returns CDR1 SGHKS and CDR2 YYEKEE (reference sequence). The CDR3 has 14 residues. The V gene lost 7 bases and the J gene lost 9 bases, with 20 bases spanning the gap. As DNA, the CDR3 is TGTGCCAGCCGAAGGGTTGGGGGCCCCTTTGAGCAGTTCTTC. Translating it yields CASRRVGGPFEQFF.

The genes are TRBV6-5 and TRBJ1-2; 7 bases are a match to TRBD1. CDR3 length: 17 amino acids. From germline, CDR1 is MNHEY and CDR2 SVGAGI. V dropped 0 bases and J dropped 1; count of bases not matched to a gene: 8. CDR3 nucleotides: TGTGCCAGCAGTTACTCGCGACAGGGACCGATTAACTATGGCTACACCTTC. Its protein product is CASSYSRQGPINYGYTF.

The J gene is TRBJ2-1, the V gene TRBV4-1; 7 bases are shared with TRBD2. J gave up 8 bases and V 2 bases, and 15 bases lay outside the gene matches. This CDR3 contains 17 residues. Germline CDR1 and CDR2: MGHRA and YSYEKL. The CDR3 region is CASSQMSPRLAPDEQFF. CDR3 sequence (DNA): TGCGCCAGCAGCCAAATGTCACCCAGACTAGCCCCCGATGAGCAGTTCTTC.

The rearrangement links TRBV28 to TRBJ1-3; D remains unclear. Germline loops: CDR1 MDHEN, CDR2 SYDVKM. With 2 bases removed from V and 0 bases from J, the gap between germline ends came to 8 bases. The CDR3 is made up of 15 amino acids. The CDR3: CASSLGPDSGNTIYF. The CDR3 region has the DNA TGTGCCAGCAGTTTAGGACCTGACTCTGGAAACACCATATATTTT. Using reference TRBV28 and TRBJ1-3 for the parts outside the CDR3, the full variable domain is DVKVTQSSRYLVKRTGEKVFLECVQDMDHENMFWYRQDPGLGLRLIYFSYDVKMKEKGDIPEGYSVSREKKERFSLILESASTNQTSMYLCASSLGPDSGNTIYFGEGSWLTVV.

V usage is TRBV27 and J usage is TRBJ2-7, with D perhaps matching TRBD2 (5 bases). Trimming pared 8 bases from V and 4 bases from J, leaving 15 bases between. Germline values: CDR1 MNHEY, CDR2 SMNVEV (reference sequence). This CDR3 region has 13 residues. CDR3 nucleotide sequence: TGTGCCAGCTCCCGGAGCGGATCATACGAGCAGTACTTC. Amino acids: CASSRSGSYEQYF.